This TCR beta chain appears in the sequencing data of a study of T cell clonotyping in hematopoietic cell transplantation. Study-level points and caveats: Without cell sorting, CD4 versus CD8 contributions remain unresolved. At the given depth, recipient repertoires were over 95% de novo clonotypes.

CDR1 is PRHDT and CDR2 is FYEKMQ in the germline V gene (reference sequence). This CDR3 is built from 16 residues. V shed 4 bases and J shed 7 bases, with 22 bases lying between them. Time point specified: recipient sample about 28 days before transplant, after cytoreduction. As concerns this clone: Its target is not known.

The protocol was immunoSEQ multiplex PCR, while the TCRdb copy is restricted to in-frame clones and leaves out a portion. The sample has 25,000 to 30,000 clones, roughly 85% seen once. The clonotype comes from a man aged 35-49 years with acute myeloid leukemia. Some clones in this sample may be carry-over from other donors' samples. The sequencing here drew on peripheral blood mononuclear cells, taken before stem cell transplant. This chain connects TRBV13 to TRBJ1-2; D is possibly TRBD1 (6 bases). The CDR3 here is CASSSQPQGGGGGYTF. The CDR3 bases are TGTGCCAGCAGCTCACAACCCCAGGGAGGGGGAGGTGGCTACACCTTC. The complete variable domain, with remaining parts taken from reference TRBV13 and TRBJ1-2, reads AAGVIQSPRHLIKEKRETATLKCYPIPRHDTVYWYQQGPGQDPQFLISFYEKMQSDKGSIPDRFSAQQFSDYHSELNMSSLELGDSALYFCASSSQPQGGGGGYTFGSGTRLTVV.